The clone carrying this T cell receptor (beta chain) was seen a few times. The target antigen is unknown. These data originate in a study of beta chain features in type 1 diabetes. Study-wide context: Healthy donors and patients showed comparable age, gender and cell yields.

Researchers reported sorting CD4+ naive, central memory, regulatory and stem cell-like memory cells via CD45RO/CCR7/CD25/CD127/CD95/CD27. Whole-study findings and limits: Equally in patients and controls, shorter templates might have been favored by PCR.

Expressed TCRB transcripts were sequenced after all isolated RNA was converted to cDNA. Produced via immunoSEQ multiplex PCR; TCRdb's table is partial and in-frame only. The data show about 620,000 clones, with 15% to 18% seen just once and approximately 0.093% held by the top ten. The germline V gene has CDR1 SQVTM and CDR2 ANQGSEA. The CDR3 is made up of 13 amino acids. V lost 2 bases to trimming and J lost 1 base, with 8 bases between them. This clonotype was sampled from a man aged 18 to 29 in good health. J is TRBJ1-1 and V is TRBV29-1, with D possibly being TRBD1 (5 bases). Sequencing input: naive CD4+ T cells from blood. This chain's CDR3 is CSVERGRNTEAFF. The CDR3 nucleotides read TGCAGCGTTGAAAGGGGTAGGAACACTGAAGCTTTCTTT. Full variable domain (rest looked up from reference TRBV29-1 and TRBJ1-1): SAVISQKPSRDICQRGTSLTIQCQVDSQVTMMFWYRQQPGQSLTLIATANQGSEATYESGFVIDKFPISRPNLTFSTLTVSNMSPEDSSIYLCSVERGRNTEAFFGQGTRLTVV.